This TCR beta chain was sequenced in a study of lymphopenia after photon versus proton radiotherapy. The method was immunoSEQ multiplex PCR; TCRdb's version includes in-frame clones alone and lacks a portion of them. Here the sample spans around 160,000 clones, about 88% being singletons. This sample comprised peripheral blood, obtained from a patient treated with photon-based radiotherapy. This receptor was identified in a man over 45 with gastric cancer.

The CDR3 spells CASSPTGAGANVLTF. The CDR3 DNA is TGTGCCAGCAGTCCAACAGGGGCTGGGGCCAACGTCCTGACTTTC. The chain links TRBV6-1 to TRBJ2-6, with TRBD1 matching 7 bases. After removal of 5 bases from V and 2 bases from J, the junction contained 3 bases not matched to a gene. Germline V gives CDR1 MNHNS, CDR2 SASEGT. This CDR3 has 15 amino acids.